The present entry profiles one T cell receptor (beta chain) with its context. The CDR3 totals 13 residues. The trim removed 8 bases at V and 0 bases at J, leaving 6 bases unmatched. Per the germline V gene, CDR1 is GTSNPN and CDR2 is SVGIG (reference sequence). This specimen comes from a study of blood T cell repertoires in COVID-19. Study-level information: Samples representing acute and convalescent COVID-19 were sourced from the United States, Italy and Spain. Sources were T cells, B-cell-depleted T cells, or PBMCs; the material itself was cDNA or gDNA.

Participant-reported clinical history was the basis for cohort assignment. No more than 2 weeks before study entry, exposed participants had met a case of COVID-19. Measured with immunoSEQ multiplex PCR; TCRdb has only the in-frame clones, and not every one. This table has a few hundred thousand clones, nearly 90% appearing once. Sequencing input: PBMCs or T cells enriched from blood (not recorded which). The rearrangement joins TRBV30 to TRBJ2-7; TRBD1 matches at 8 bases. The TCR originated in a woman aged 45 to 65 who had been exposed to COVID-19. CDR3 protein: CATVDRASYEQYF. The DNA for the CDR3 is TGTGCCACTGTGGACAGGGCCTCCTACGAGCAGTACTTC. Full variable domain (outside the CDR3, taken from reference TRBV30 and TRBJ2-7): SQTIHQWPATLVQPVGSPLSLECTVEGTSNPNLYWYRQAAGRGLQLLFYSVGIGQISSEVPQNLSASRPQDRQFILSSKKLLLSDSGFYLCATVDRASYEQYFGPGTRLTVT.